One and the same sample provided the 13 T cell receptor beta chains below, sequenced in a study of blood T cell repertoires in COVID-19. The method was immunoSEQ multiplex PCR; TCRdb's version includes in-frame clones alone and lacks a portion of them. This sample has roughly 76,000 clones, with 70% to 80% found just once. The sequenced material came from peripheral blood. Receptors originate from a human donor in a cohort sampled during active COVID-19.

The chain is built from TRBV21-1 and TRBJ1-2; the table assigns TRBD1, which was not confirmed against the DNA. TRBV21-1 is a pseudogene segment. This CDR3 contains 15 residues. CDR3 loop: CASRDRQTGSYGYTF. The DNA for the CDR3 is TGTGCCAGCCGGGACAGGCAAACGGGAAGCTATGGCTACACCTTC.

This clone was observed a few times. The chain combines TRBV6-5 with TRBJ1-1; D is ambiguous. The V end was cut by 6 bases, the J end by 1 base, with 12 bases between. This CDR3 has 14 residues. Looked up from germline, CDR1 is MNHEY and CDR2 is SVGAGI. The CDR3 loop reads CASRDREANTEAFF. The DNA for the CDR3 is TGTGCCAGCAGGGACCGGGAAGCGAACACTGAAGCTTTCTTT.

The V and J genes are TRBV7-9 and TRBJ2-6, with D maybe TRBD2 (5 bases). Germline V gene data show CDR1 as SEHNR and CDR2 as FQNEAQ (reference sequence). This CDR3 is built from 18 residues. Trimming took off 2 bases at V and 1 base at J, with 15 bases between the two ends. CDR3 loop: CASSLFTGSGSGANVLTF. CDR3 nucleotide sequence: TGTGCCAGCAGCTTATTCACGGGCTCGGGATCTGGGGCCAACGTCCTGACTTTC.

CDR3 loop: CASSRKTEKLFF. CDR3 bases: TGTGCCAGCAGTCGCAAGACAGAAAAACTGTTTTTT. The chain recombines TRBV25-1 with TRBJ1-4; the D is unclear. Germline V gene lookup returns CDR1 MGHDK and CDR2 SYGVNS. The CDR3 loop spans 12 amino acids. The V and J ends lost 5 bases and 8 bases respectively, with 9 bases between them. Drawing the rest from reference TRBV25-1 and TRBJ1-4, the complete variable domain is EADIYQTPRYLVIGTGKKITLECSQTMGHDKMYWYQQDPGMELHLIHYSYGVNSTEKGDLSSESTVSRIRTEHFPLTLESARPSHTSQYLCASSRKTEKLFFGSGTQLSVL.

This clone was detected only a few times. The gene calls are TRBV19 and TRBJ2-7; 8 nucleotides agree with TRBD1. The CDR3 loop spans 15 amino acids. Germline V gene lookup returns CDR1 LNHDA and CDR2 SQIVND (reference sequence). V lost 5 bases, J lost 4 bases, and 10 bases stayed unmatched. The CDR3 bases are TGTGCCAGTAGTGCAGGTGGACAGGGCGCTTACGAGCAGTACTTC. Translated, it gives CASSAGGQGAYEQYF.

V is TRBV19 and J is TRBJ2-5; the D gene is possibly TRBD1 (6 bases). CDR3 length: 14 residues. Looked up from germline, CDR1 is LNHDA and CDR2 is SQIVND (reference sequence). V was cut by 6 bases and J by 7 bases, with 18 bases left in between. CDR3 nucleotide sequence: TGTGCCAGTAGGACGGGACAAAATACGGGGACCCAGTACTTC. Translated, it gives CASRTGQNTGTQYF.

The chain couples TRBV7-2 to TRBJ2-7; D might be TRBD1 (6 bases). Trimming cost V 3 bases and J 4 bases, with 13 bases left between them. The CDR3 runs 14 residues. Germline-derived CDR1 and CDR2 are SGHTA and FQGNSA. CDR3 DNA sequence: TGTGCCAGCAGCTTTGCCGACAGGAGATACGAGCAGTACTTC. This encodes CASSFADRRYEQYF.

The V call is TRBV5-1, the J call TRBJ2-3, with 16 bases aligning to TRBD2. V gave up 3 bases and J gave up 4 bases; unmatched junction bases: 5. CDR1 and CDR2 (germline): SGHRS, YFSETQ. The CDR3 runs to 17 residues. This chain's CDR3 is CASSSGTSGRAADTQYF. Written as DNA, the CDR3 is TGCGCCAGCAGCTCCGGGACTAGCGGGAGGGCCGCAGATACGCAGTATTTT.

V gene TRBV18 combines with J gene TRBJ1-1; no definite D call. With 3 bases removed from V and 1 base from J, the gap between germline ends came to 12 bases. This CDR3 contains 15 residues. Germline CDR1 reads KGHSH; CDR2 reads LQKENI. The CDR3 DNA is TGTGCCAGCTCACCCCCCAGAGCGGGGAACACTGAAGCTTTCTTT. Its translation: CASSPPRAGNTEAFF. Full variable domain (outside the CDR3, taken from reference TRBV18 and TRBJ1-1): NAGVMQNPRHLVRRRGQEARLRCSPMKGHSHVYWYRQLPEEGLKFMVYLQKENIIDESGMPKERFSAEFPKEGPSILRIQQVVRGDSAAYFCASSPPRAGNTEAFFGQGTRLTVV.

The gene calls are TRBV20-1 and TRBJ2-5, with 15 bases fitting TRBD2. Unmatched junction bases numbered 7, after V lost 3 bases and J lost 5 bases. Germline V gene sequence: CDR1 DFQATT, CDR2 SNEGSKA (reference sequence). The CDR3 is 16 amino acids. The CDR3: CSASPSGLAGGETQYF. The CDR3 DNA follows: TGCAGTGCTAGTCCTTCCGGACTAGCGGGAGGGGAGACCCAGTACTTC.

This clone was seen only once. The V and J genes are TRBV5-1 and TRBJ1-4; a weak D match, TRBD1 (5 bases). This CDR3 spans 15 amino acids. The V end lost 5 bases, the J end lost 4 bases, and 15 bases lay between the germline ends. The V gene's germline CDR1 is SGHRS and CDR2 YFSETQ. CDR3 sequence reads: CASRGTGGDNEKLFF. The DNA of the CDR3 is TGCGCCAGCAGGGGTACGGGGGGTGATAATGAAAAACTGTTTTTT.

V is TRBV2 and J is TRBJ1-1, with 7 nucleotides matching TRBD1. Germline CDR1 reads SNHLY; CDR2 reads FYNNEI. The CDR3 length is 14 residues. With 1 base clipped from V and 7 bases from J, the junction kept 6 bases outside the gene matches. This CDR3 is CASSEGQGESEAFF. The CDR3 coding sequence is TGTGCCAGCAGTGAAGGGCAGGGGGAGAGTGAAGCTTTCTTT.

The rearrangement links TRBV28 to TRBJ1-5; tentatively, D is TRBD1 (6 bases). The CDR3 is 14 amino acids. The ends were cut back, 4 bases at V and 6 bases at J, with 13 bases in the middle. Germline values: CDR1 MDHEN, CDR2 SYDVKM. The CDR3: CASSYTGKGQPQHF. As DNA, the CDR3 is TGTGCCAGCAGTTACACAGGGAAGGGTCAGCCCCAGCATTTT.